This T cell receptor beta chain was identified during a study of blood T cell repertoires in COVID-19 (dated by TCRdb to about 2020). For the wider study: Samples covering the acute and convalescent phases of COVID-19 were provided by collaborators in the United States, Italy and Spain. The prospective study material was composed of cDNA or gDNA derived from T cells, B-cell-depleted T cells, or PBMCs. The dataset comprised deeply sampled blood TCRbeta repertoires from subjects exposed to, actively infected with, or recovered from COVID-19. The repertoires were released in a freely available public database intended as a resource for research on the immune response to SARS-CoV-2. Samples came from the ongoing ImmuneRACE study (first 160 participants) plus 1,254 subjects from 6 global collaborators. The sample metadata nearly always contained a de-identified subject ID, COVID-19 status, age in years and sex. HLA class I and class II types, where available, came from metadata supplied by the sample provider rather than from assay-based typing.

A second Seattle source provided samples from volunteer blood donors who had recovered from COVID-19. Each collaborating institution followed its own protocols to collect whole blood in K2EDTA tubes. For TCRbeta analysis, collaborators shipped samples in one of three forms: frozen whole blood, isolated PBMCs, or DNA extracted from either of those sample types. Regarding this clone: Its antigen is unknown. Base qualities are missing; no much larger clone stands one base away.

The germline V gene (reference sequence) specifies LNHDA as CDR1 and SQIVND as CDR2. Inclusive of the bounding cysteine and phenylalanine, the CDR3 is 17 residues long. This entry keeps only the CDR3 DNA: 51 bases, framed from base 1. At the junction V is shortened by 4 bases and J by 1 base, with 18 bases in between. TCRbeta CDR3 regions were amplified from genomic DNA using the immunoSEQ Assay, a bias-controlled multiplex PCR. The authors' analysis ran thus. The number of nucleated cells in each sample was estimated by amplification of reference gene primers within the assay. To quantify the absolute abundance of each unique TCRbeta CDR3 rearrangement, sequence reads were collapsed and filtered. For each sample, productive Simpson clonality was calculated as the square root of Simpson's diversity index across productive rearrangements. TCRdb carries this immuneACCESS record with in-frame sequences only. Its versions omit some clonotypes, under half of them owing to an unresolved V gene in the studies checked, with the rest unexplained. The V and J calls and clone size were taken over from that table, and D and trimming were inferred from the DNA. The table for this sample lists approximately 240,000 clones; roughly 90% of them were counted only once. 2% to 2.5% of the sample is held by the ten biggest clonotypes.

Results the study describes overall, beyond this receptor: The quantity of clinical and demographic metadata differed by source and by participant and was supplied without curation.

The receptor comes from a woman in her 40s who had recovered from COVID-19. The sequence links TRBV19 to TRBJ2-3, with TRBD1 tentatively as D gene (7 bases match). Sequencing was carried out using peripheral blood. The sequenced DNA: TGTGCCAGTAGTAACCGACAGGGAGGCCCCCGCACAGATACGCAGTATTTT. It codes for CASSNRQGGPRTDTQYF.